This TCR beta chain originates from a study of blood T cell repertoires in COVID-19. Study-level background: Sites in the United States, Italy and Spain provided acute and convalescent COVID-19 samples.

Per the authors' pipeline: Estimation of nucleated cell counts relied on the amplification of reference gene primers. Data came from immunoSEQ multiplex PCR; TCRdb stores just in-frame clones and leaves some out. V and J calls and clone size are copied from that table; D and trimming were computed from the DNA. Of approximately 130,000 clones in the sample, approximately 90% were seen once. This clone was found once. Trimming left V 4 bases short and J 10 bases short, with 8 bases between. From germline, CDR1 is DFQATT and CDR2 SNEGSKA (reference sequence). The CDR3 runs to 10 residues. Sequencing used peripheral blood. The rearrangement uses TRBV20-1 and TRBJ2-1, with TRBD1 as a possible D gene (5 bases). This sequence originates from a human donor in a cohort sampled during active COVID-19. The CDR3 region is CSATKGEQFF. DNA for the CDR3: TGCAGTGCTACAAAGGGGGAGCAGTTCTTC.